The TCR beta chain under discussion was sequenced for a study of cytomegalovirus exposure and HLA in healthy donors (dated by TCRdb to the late 2010s). Regarding the complete study: A later analysis indicated that the 120 validation repertoires were generated on the platform also employed for the 650 to 850 repertoires of the first cohort. The study was designed to test whether signatures of past pathogen exposure could be identified by cataloging public T cell receptors. A separate validation cohort of over a hundred different subjects was used in addition to the approximately 610-subject first cohort. To predict cytomegalovirus infection status, the study brought together high-throughput TCR immunosequencing, statistical association of individual TCRs with disease status, and machine learning. General study outcomes and caveats: Across donors, most TCR sequences were observed very rarely, whereas some public TCRs were present in many individuals. In a later analysis, TCRs clustered in the first cohort were found to also tend to co-occur in the roughly 130 validation repertoires, with 90% to 95% of cluster scores above 0. A few of the identified cytomegalovirus-associated TCR beta chains were confirmed in vitro to be specific for cytomegalovirus antigens. The authors suggested that the approach could potentially be extended to other disease states and immunological phenotypes. A later analysis had no HLA typing for the validation cohort, so co-occurrence there was scored across all 110 or so repertoires. Cytomegalovirus status was reported to be diagnosed by the classifier with high specificity and sensitivity in both the original and validation cohorts. The study listed 150 to 200 TCR beta chains as associated with cytomegalovirus.

Library method: the immunoSEQ multiplex PCR assay. In the original analysis: A statistical classification framework was built for diagnosing cytomegalovirus status from the catalog of TCR beta chain sequences. In its TCRdb copy, this immuneACCESS table keeps in-frame sequences only and misses some clones. Where compared with another copy, unresolved V genes explain less than half of these, and the others have no known cause. V, J and clone size reflect that table, while D and trimming were determined from the DNA. The sample table contains a few hundred thousand clones; only one count was recorded for 70% to 90% of them. In total, the top ten clones hold approximately 0.95% of the sample. Concerning this clone: Its antigen has not been determined. No much larger clonotype is one base removed from it; base qualities were not supplied.

Separate from the roughly 660-subject first cohort, the validation cohort of 90 to 150 subjects was the group to which the donors belonged. V loses 5 bases of germline sequence and J loses 2 bases, and the interval between the two ends is 10 bases. From the cysteine up to the phenylalanine, the CDR3 has a length of 13 residues. The retained sequence is limited to the CDR3, 39 bases, with the frame set at the first base. According to the germline V gene, CDR1 reads SGHNT and CDR2 reads YENEEA. The sequencing input was PBMCs. The receptor was isolated from a woman aged 18-29 years in good health and CMV-seronegative. In this chain, TRBV11-3 is recombined with TRBJ2-7; the D gene is possibly TRBD2, with 5 bases matching. The DNA sequence follows: TGTGCCAGCAGCCGAGGGAGACCCTACGAGCAGTACTTC. This codes for CASSRGRPYEQYF.